The 21 T cell receptor beta chains reported below all come from one sample, sequenced in a study of blood T cells in healthy people across ages. A second PCR, run for about 6 to 11 cycles, used a sample-barcoded 5' primer plus a J-beta primer mix. TCRdb processed the 5' RACE reads anew with MiXCR; each CDR3 protein has one entry. This sample has about 1.5 million distinct CDR3 sequences, with roughly two fifths found just once. Specimen: blood. Source of these receptors: a woman between 18 and 29 years old in good health.

The gene calls are TRBV12-3 or TRBV12-4 and TRBJ2-3, with D possibly TRBD1 on 6 matching bases. V was pared by 9 bases and J by 2 bases, with 15 bases between. The CDR3 has 14 residues. The DNA for the CDR3 is TGTGCCAGTGGGAAACAGGGTTCCACAGATACGCAGTATTTT. Translation: CASGKQGSTDTQYF.

This clonotype was counted only a few times. V and J are TRBV20-1 and TRBJ1-1; no definite D call. Germline CDR1 DFQATT, CDR2 SNEGSKA (reference sequence). CDR3 size: 11 residues. V dropped 6 bases and J dropped 3 bases, with 8 bases sitting between them. CDR3 sequence: CSASSDTEAFF. CDR3 in DNA: TGCAGTGCCTCCTCCGACACTGAAGCTTTCTTT.

Worth noting for this clonotype: A much bigger clone sits one base away, suggesting this may be a read error. This chain links TRBV11-2 with TRBJ2-7; D not resolved. V was clipped by 5 bases and J by 2 bases, with 13 bases between them. Germline CDR1 SGHAT, CDR2 FQNNGV. The CDR3 contains 14 residues. CDR3 loop: CASSAPTRTYEQYF. The CDR3 coding sequence is TGTGCCAGCAGCGCCCCGACACGTACCTACGAGCAGTACTTC.

This chain connects TRBV15 to TRBJ1-1; D is ambiguous. The CDR3 totals 12 residues. Trimming took off 1 base at V and 10 bases at J, with 10 bases between the two ends. Germline assignment: CDR1 LNHNV and CDR2 YYDKDF (reference sequence). Written as DNA, the CDR3 is TGTGCCACCAGCAGAGGGGCCTGTGGAGCTTTCTTT. Protein: CATSRGACGAFF.

CDR3 loop: CASSLIQLVAYEQYF. In nucleotides, the CDR3 is TGTGCCAGCAGCTTAATCCAACTGGTTGCCTACGAGCAGTACTTC. V and J are TRBV7-8 and TRBJ2-7, with unresolved D. Per germline, CDR1 SGHVS and CDR2 FQNEAQ. The CDR3 covers 15 residues. Trimming took 2 bases from V and 2 from J, leaving 13 bases between them.

CDR3 protein: CASSRYSGLEAADTQYF. The CDR3 DNA follows: TGTGCCAGCAGTAGATATAGTGGACTAGAGGCGGCAGATACGCAGTATTTT. The chain recombines TRBV12-3 or TRBV12-4 with TRBJ2-3; 7 positions match TRBD2. The trim removed 5 bases at V and 4 bases at J, leaving 15 bases unmatched. The CDR3 spans 17 residues.

A few counts support this clonotype. This rearrangement joins TRBV5-8 to TRBJ1-2; possibly TRBD1 for D (5 bases). Germline values: CDR1 SGHTS, CDR2 YDEGEE. V was cut by 2 bases and J by 1 base, with 12 bases left in between. This CDR3 is 15 amino acids long. The CDR3 DNA reads TGTGCCAGCAGCTTTTGGGACGGACTTAACTATGGCTACACCTTC. As protein: CASSFWDGLNYGYTF.

This chain links TRBV4-3 with TRBJ2-5, with 12 nucleotides matching TRBD2. The J segment lost 11 bases and the V segment lost 0 bases, leaving 10 bases of the junction unmatched. Germline V gene sequence: CDR1 LGHNA, CDR2 YSLEER. The CDR3 runs 16 residues. The CDR3: CASSQDRLAGVVEQYF. CDR3 nucleotides: TGCGCCAGCAGCCAAGATCGACTAGCGGGAGTAGTGGAGCAGTACTTC.

This clonotype appeared a few times. This chain connects TRBV27 to TRBJ2-5, with D tentatively TRBD2 (5 bases). The CDR3 extends over 15 amino acids. Germline CDR1 reads MNHEY; CDR2 reads SMNVEV (reference sequence). The ends were cut back, 2 bases at V and 5 bases at J, with 15 bases in the middle. CDR3: CASSLRRLTRETQYF. DNA for the CDR3: TGTGCCAGCAGTTTAAGACGACTAACCAGGGAGACCCAGTACTTC.

This clonotype was observed a few times. J is TRBJ1-1 and V is TRBV29-1; D perhaps matches TRBD1 (6 bases). The V gene's germline CDR1 is SQVTM and CDR2 ANQGSEA. The CDR3 is 12 residues long. V was cut by 7 bases and J by 4 bases, with 13 bases left in between. CDR3 bases: TGCAGCGGGAAGACAGGAGCCACTGAAGCTTTCTTT. Protein product: CSGKTGATEAFF.

This clonotype has a handful of counts. The chain has TRBV6-5 and TRBJ2-2, with D possibly being TRBD1 (6 bases). Germline CDR1 MNHEY, CDR2 SVGAGI. There are 13 residues in the CDR3. CDR3 protein: CAVGTTNTGELFF. For the CDR3, the DNA is TGTGCAGTCGGGACAACGAACACCGGGGAGCTGTTTTTT.

The chain combines TRBV20-1 with TRBJ2-6, with a weak D call TRBD2 (5 bases). V lost 5 bases and J lost 1, with 12 bases in between. CDR1 and CDR2 (germline): DFQATT, SNEGSKA (reference sequence). This CDR3 contains 15 residues. CDR3 DNA: TGCAGTGCTGATAACCGGGGATCTGGGGCCAACGTCCTGACTTTC. Its protein is CSADNRGSGANVLTF.

The chain has TRBV6-5 and TRBJ2-5, with TRBD2 identical over 8 bases. Germline CDR1 is MNHEY and CDR2 is SVGAGI. The CDR3 runs 15 residues. V lost 0 bases, J lost 5 bases, and 5 bases stayed unmatched. The CDR3 DNA follows: TGTGCCAGCAGTTACTCGCGGGGGGTACAGGAGACCCAGTACTTC. It specifies CASSYSRGVQETQYF.

Turning to this clonotype: No conserved phenylalanine or tryptophan ends this CDR3, so it is likely a read error. The chain links TRBV28 to TRBJ2-7; 8 bases match TRBD2. Germline V gives CDR1 MDHEN, CDR2 SYDVKM. J was trimmed by 2 bases and V by 10 bases; bases with no gene match: 7. The CDR3 runs to 13 residues. CDR3 nucleotides: TGTGCCACTAGGCGAGCGGGAGCCTACGAGCAGTACTTA. Translation: CATRRAGAYEQYL.

V is TRBV5-1 and J is TRBJ2-1; 8 nucleotides agree with TRBD1. Germline V gives CDR1 SGHRS, CDR2 YFSETQ. This CDR3 spans 13 amino acids. Trimming removed 5 bases from V and 6 bases from J; junction bases left unmatched: 4. The CDR3 reads CASRTGVGNEQFF. The CDR3 DNA reads as TGCGCCAGCAGGACAGGGGTGGGCAATGAGCAGTTCTTC.

This clonotype was recorded only once. This chain links TRBV12-3 or TRBV12-4 with TRBJ2-3; the D gene is possibly TRBD1 (6 bases). This CDR3 is built from 16 residues. V was cut by 6 bases and J by 2 bases, with 18 bases left in between. The CDR3 nucleotides read TGTGCCAGCAGCCGCTGGGGGACATGGGACACAGATACGCAGTATTTT. Residues: CASSRWGTWDTDTQYF.

In this sample, this clonotype turned up a few times. V usage is TRBV4-1 and J usage is TRBJ1-2; 7 nucleotides line up with TRBD1. Per germline, CDR1 MGHRA and CDR2 YSYEKL. CDR3 length equals 14 residues. V lost 3 bases to trimming and J lost 5 bases; unmatched junction nucleotides: 6. DNA of the CDR3: TGCGCCAGCAGCCAGCCGGGACAGAAATATGGCTACACCTTC. Translated: CASSQPGQKYGYTF.

The rearrangement links TRBV12-3 or TRBV12-4 to TRBJ1-1, with unresolved D. The V end was cut by 7 bases, the J end by 1 base, with 7 bases between. This CDR3 region has 12 residues. CDR3 sequence: CASTPQNTEAFF. CDR3 coding DNA: TGTGCCAGCACCCCTCAGAACACTGAAGCTTTCTTT.

V usage is TRBV5-1 and J usage is TRBJ2-1; 11 positions agree with TRBD2. The J call may be mistaken, given a closer DNA end match to TRBJ2-7. The CDR3 spans 14 residues. Germline V gives CDR1 SGHRS, CDR2 YFSETQ. The CDR3 spells CASSILAGGNEQYF. Written as DNA, the CDR3 is TGCGCCAGCAGCATTCTAGCGGGAGGAAACGAGCAGTACTTC.

This clonotype has a handful of counts. J is TRBJ2-4 and V is TRBV4-3; D gene ambiguous. CDR3 length equals 17 residues. The germline V gene encodes CDR1 LGHNA and CDR2 YSLEER. V lost 0 bases and J lost 0, with 12 bases in between. CDR3 region: CASSQEVPVIAKNIQYF. The DNA of the CDR3 is TGCGCCAGCAGCCAAGAGGTGCCGGTCATAGCCAAAAACATTCAGTACTTC.

This clonotype showed up just a few times. The chain combines TRBV3-1 with TRBJ2-1; TRBD2 matches at 7 bases. The germline V gene has CDR1 LGHDT and CDR2 YNNKEL (reference sequence). There are 17 residues in the CDR3. Losses at the gene ends were 0 bases for V and 0 bases for J; bases not matched to a gene: 5. This CDR3 reads CASSQEGGLGSYNEQFF. The CDR3, as DNA: TGTGCCAGCAGCCAAGAGGGGGGGTTGGGCTCCTACAATGAGCAGTTCTTC.